This T cell receptor (beta chain) appears in the sequencing data of a study of blood T cell repertoires in COVID-19. In assigning cohorts, the study relied on participant-reported clinical history. V was pared by 5 bases and J by 5 bases, with 11 bases of the junction left unmatched. The germline V gene encodes CDR1 LNHDA and CDR2 SQIVND (reference sequence). There are 15 residues in the CDR3. The assay was immunoSEQ multiplex PCR, and TCRdb's table has in-frame clones only and misses some. The sample records about 150,000 clones, around 80% being singletons. Sequenced sample: PBMCs or T cells enriched from blood (not recorded which). The clonotype comes from a man between 50 and 59 years old who had recovered from COVID-19. The chain joins TRBV19 to TRBJ1-2, with 7 positions matching TRBD1. The CDR3 here is CASSADRVPWYGYTF. The CDR3 coding sequence is TGTGCCAGTAGTGCTGACAGGGTACCTTGGTATGGCTACACCTTC.